The entry that follows covers one T cell receptor (beta chain) sequence. Its target is unknown. These data are taken from a study of vaccination and CD4 T cells after COVID-19. Per the germline V gene, CDR1 is MNHNS and CDR2 is SASEGT. The CDR3 consists of 16 residues. Trimming shortened V by 5 bases and J by 12 bases, and 23 bases separated the two germline ends. The sample's time point: late sampling 161 to 241 days after vaccination in three convalescent patients. Sample treatment: roughly nine-day PBMC culture with coronavirus spike peptide pools or control peptides (ViraFEST assay). At the Johns Hopkins FTIC core, DNA taken from cultured CD4+ T cells was sequenced by way of the Oncomine TCR Beta short-read assay. In TCRdb, the PCR reads were re-called with MiXCR into one record per CDR3 protein. Here the sample spans about 26,000 distinct CDR3 sequences, 40% to 45% being singletons.

This clonotype was sampled from a human donor who had recovered from COVID-19. This chain uses TRBV6-1 with TRBJ1-6; D is ambiguous. The sequencing used CD4+ T cells from blood, cultured in vitro, collected about 7 months after SARS-CoV-2 vaccination. DNA of the CDR3: TGTGCCAGCAGTAATCATGCGGGTGGTATAAGAATACCCCTCCACTTT. This codes for CASSNHAGGIRIPLHF.